This TCR beta chain was recovered during a study of PD-1 blockade in classical Hodgkin lymphoma. Only in-frame clones appear in the TCRdb table, and some are missing; sequencing was by immunoSEQ multiplex PCR. The sample shows fewer than 35,000 clones, more than 85% of them seen only once. Time point of the sample: cycle 4 day 1 (C4D1), after 5 to 7 weeks of nivolumab. Each patient relapsed following autologous stem cell transplantation, and prior brentuximab vedotin exposure differed. Thawed PBMCs underwent magnetic negative selection to yield purified CD4+ T cells. Whole-study findings and limits: Individuals who commenced nivolumab within less than 1 year of ASCT were excluded.

This clone was counted once. The antigen is unknown. The CDR3 sequence is 14 residues long. The germline CDR1 and CDR2 sequences are SNHLY and FYNNEI. Trimming took off 6 bases at V and 2 bases at J, with 14 bases between the two ends. The source material was CD4+ T cells from blood, sampled before the fourth cycle of nivolumab. This sequence was found in a human donor with classical Hodgkin lymphoma. The chain couples TRBV2 to TRBJ2-7; D is perhaps TRBD1 (6 bases). CDR3 amino acids: CASRRQVLAYEQYF. As DNA, the CDR3 is TGTGCCAGCAGAAGACAGGTGTTGGCCTACGAGCAGTACTTC.